This T cell receptor beta chain was sequenced during a study of PD-L1 blockade in urothelial cancer. Study-wide context: Blood was evaluated 3 weeks (second dose) and 6 weeks after therapy began.

Profiling relied on immunoSEQ multiplex PCR, and the TCRdb table lists in-frame clones only, not all of them. The table shows 45,000 to 50,000 clones, with roughly four fifths occurring only once. The time point is: pretreatment peripheral blood. Each patient supplied 1 to 8 pretreatment and on-treatment samples. Trimming removed 6 bases from V and 3 bases from J; junction bases left unmatched: 1. The CDR3 length is 12 residues. CDR1 and CDR2 (germline): SNHLY, FYNNEI. This material consisted of PBMCs, taken around atezolizumab (anti-PD-L1) treatment. This clonotype was sampled from a man aged 50-60 years with urothelial cancer. This chain uses TRBV2 with TRBJ2-5; 7 bases map to TRBD1. The CDR3: CASRGQEETQYF. CDR3 coding DNA: TGTGCCAGCAGAGGACAGGAAGAGACCCAGTACTTC. The complete variable domain, with remaining parts taken from reference TRBV2 and TRBJ2-5, reads EPEVTQTPSHQVTQMGQEVILRCVPISNHLYFYWYRQILGQKVEFLVSFYNNEISEKSEIFDDQFSVERPDGSNFTLKIRSTKLEDSAMYFCASRGQEETQYFGPGTRLLVL.